These 29 T cell receptor beta chains were all obtained from the same sample, sequenced in a study of blood T cell repertoires in COVID-19. Generated by immunoSEQ multiplex PCR, the TCRdb table keeps only in-frame clones and is missing some. The top ten clones hold 15% of a sample with about 150,000 clones, around 80% of them seen once. The sample consisted of peripheral blood. These receptors all come from a human donor with acute or convalescent COVID-19. The donor label of this sample is uncertain.

The chain combines TRBV10-2 with TRBJ2-5, with TRBD2 matching over 9 bases. Looked up from germline, CDR1 is WSHSY and CDR2 is SAAADI. This CDR3 has 14 amino acids. The junction had 3 bases not matched to a gene; V was cut back by 6 bases and J by 1 base. Written as DNA, the CDR3 is TGCGCCAGCAGCCTAGCGGGGATCCAAGAGACCCAGTACTTC. It encodes CASSLAGIQETQYF.

The V call is TRBV7-2, the J call TRBJ2-1; the D is unclear. The CDR3 totals 11 residues. Germline V gene lookup returns CDR1 SGHTA and CDR2 FQGNSA. The V end was cut by 5 bases, the J end by 7 bases, with 6 bases between. The CDR3 spells CASSLRNEQFF. The CDR3 nucleotides are TGTGCCAGCAGCCTCAGGAATGAGCAGTTCTTC. The full variable domain, completed using reference TRBV7-2 and TRBJ2-1, is GAGVSQSPSNKVTEKGKDVELRCDPISGHTALYWYRQSLGQGLEFLIYFQGNSAPDKSGLPSDRFSAERTGGSVSTLTIQRTQQEDSAVYLCASSLRNEQFFGPGTRLTVL.

The sample holds a few counts of this clone. This chain links TRBV20-1 with TRBJ2-2; 7 bases align to TRBD1. CDR3 size: 14 residues. Germline assignment: CDR1 DFQATT and CDR2 SNEGSKA (reference sequence). The J segment lost 5 bases and the V segment lost 3 bases, leaving 6 bases of the junction unmatched. CDR3 nucleotide sequence: TGCAGTGCTAGTTTCCAGGGGGAGACCGGGGAGCTGTTTTTT. It codes for CSASFQGETGELFF.

The chain couples TRBV10-1 to TRBJ2-3, with 7 bases that match TRBD1. This CDR3 region has 14 residues. Germline V gene data show CDR1 as WNHNN and CDR2 as SYGVQD (reference sequence). V lost 3 bases to trimming and J lost 9 bases; unmatched junction nucleotides: 9. CDR3 nucleotide sequence: TGCGCCAGCAGTGAAACAGGGGCACAAGCAACGCAGTATTTT. It specifies CASSETGAQATQYF.

This clone came up a few times. The chain carries TRBV5-1 and TRBJ1-1; perhaps TRBD1 as D (6 bases). The V end lost 0 bases, the J end lost 6 bases, and 12 bases lay between the germline ends. This CDR3 comprises 14 residues. The germline gives CDR1 SGHRS, CDR2 YFSETQ. The CDR3, as DNA: TGCGCCAGCAGCTTGGGAGGGGGAAACGCTGAAGCTTTCTTT. Amino acids: CASSLGGGNAEAFF.

This sequence joins TRBV30 and TRBJ1-2, with 7 bases matching TRBD1. Germline V gene sequence: CDR1 GTSNPN, CDR2 SVGIG (reference sequence). The trim removed 5 bases at V and 7 bases at J, leaving 13 bases unmatched. This CDR3 comprises 14 residues. CDR3 nucleotide sequence: TGTGCCTGGTGGCGACAGGGAGTATCCGCTGGCTACACCTTC. This translates into CAWWRQGVSAGYTF.

The CDR3 protein is CASSLAGGTGGTYGYTF. The CDR3 nucleotides read TGTGCCAGCAGCTTGGCGGGCGGGACAGGGGGGACCTATGGCTACACCTTC. The chain joins TRBV5-5 to TRBJ1-2; TRBD1 matches at 11 bases. The CDR3 has 17 amino acids. The junction had 8 bases not matched to a gene; V was cut back by 0 bases and J by 4 bases. Germline V gene lookup returns CDR1 SGHKS and CDR2 YYEKEE (reference sequence).

This chain uses TRBV2 with TRBJ2-2; possible D gene TRBD1, 6 bases. The CDR3 loop spans 15 amino acids. Germline V CDR1 and CDR2: SNHLY, FYNNEI. The ends were cut back, 7 bases at V and 0 bases at J, with 12 bases in the middle. In DNA, the CDR3 is TGTGCCAGCACTGGGGGCTATCCGAACACCGGGGAGCTGTTTTTT. It encodes CASTGGYPNTGELFF.

V gene TRBV11-2 combines with J gene TRBJ1-1; D perhaps matches TRBD1 (5 bases). The germline V gene encodes CDR1 SGHAT and CDR2 FQNNGV. The CDR3 runs to 13 residues. The V gene lost 5 bases and the J gene lost 5 bases, with 12 bases spanning the gap. The CDR3 loop is CASSPTRGTEAFF. The CDR3, as DNA: TGTGCCAGCAGCCCTACGCGGGGGACTGAAGCTTTCTTT.

The gene calls are TRBV5-1 and TRBJ2-7; 7 bases map to TRBD1. Per germline, CDR1 SGHRS and CDR2 YFSETQ. V lost 0 bases to trimming and J lost 5 bases; unmatched junction nucleotides: 11. This CDR3 is 16 amino acids long. CDR3 in DNA: TGCGCCAGCAGCTTGGGGACAGGCTCTCCTTCTAACGAGCAGTACTTC. Its protein product is CASSLGTGSPSNEQYF. Full variable domain (outside the CDR3, taken from reference TRBV5-1 and TRBJ2-7): KAGVTQTPRYLIKTRGQQVTLSCSPISGHRSVSWYQQTPGQGLQFLFEYFSETQRNKGNFPGRFSGRQFSNSRSEMNVSTLELGDSALYLCASSLGTGSPSNEQYFGPGTRLTVT.

This rearrangement joins TRBV27 to TRBJ2-7; 8 bases map to TRBD1. Germline CDR1 MNHEY, CDR2 SMNVEV (reference sequence). V lost 3 bases, J lost 2 bases, and 3 bases stayed unmatched. The CDR3 is 14 amino acids. CDR3 region: CASSLKQGAYEQYF. In DNA form, the CDR3 reads TGTGCCAGCAGTTTGAAACAGGGGGCCTACGAGCAGTACTTC.

The chain uses TRBV18 and TRBJ1-1; no clear D gene. The CDR3 length is 15 residues. Trimming removed 0 bases from V and 4 bases from J, with 12 bases in between. The germline gives CDR1 KGHSH, CDR2 LQKENI. CDR3 amino acids: CASSPPTGLVTEAFF. The CDR3 nucleotides are TGTGCCAGCTCACCACCGACGGGGTTGGTCACTGAAGCTTTCTTT.

The rearrangement joins TRBV25-1 to TRBJ1-2; D gene ambiguous. The CDR3 is 13 residues long. Looked up from germline, CDR1 is MGHDK and CDR2 is SYGVNS. Trimming stripped 5 bases from V and 8 bases from J, with 15 bases between. This CDR3 is CASSPFTGSGYTF. CDR3 sequence (DNA): TGTGCCAGCAGTCCTTTTACGGGGTCCGGCTACACCTTC.

The V gene is TRBV19, the J gene TRBJ2-7; 8 bases are shared with TRBD2. Trimming took 5 bases from V and 4 from J; bases not matched to a gene: 10. Germline assignment: CDR1 LNHDA and CDR2 SQIVND (reference sequence). The CDR3 covers 15 residues. Written as DNA, the CDR3 is TGTGCCAGTAGTCGCCAAAGCGGGGGAGATTACGAGCAGTACTTC. Its protein product is CASSRQSGGDYEQYF.

The rearrangement uses TRBV10-1 and TRBJ1-2; TRBD1 matches 10 bases. The germline gives CDR1 WNHNN, CDR2 SYGVQD (reference sequence). Trimming at V came to 2 bases and at J to 4 bases, leaving 7 bases not matched to a gene. The CDR3 loop spans 16 amino acids. CDR3: CASSEGRQGAGYGYTF. The CDR3 DNA sequence: TGCGCCAGCAGTGAGGGAAGACAGGGGGCGGGCTATGGCTACACCTTC.

V gene TRBV5-1 combines with J gene TRBJ2-2; D might be TRBD2 (6 bases). The CDR3 has 16 residues. V was clipped by 3 bases and J by 0 bases, with 12 bases between them. CDR1 is SGHRS and CDR2 is YFSETQ in the germline V gene. In nucleotides, the CDR3 is TGCGCCAGCAGCTCTACCGGGACTGCGAACACCGGGGAGCTGTTTTTT. Translation gives CASSSTGTANTGELFF.

The gene calls are TRBV7-6 and TRBJ1-1; D perhaps matches TRBD1 (6 bases). The germline V gene encodes CDR1 SGHVS and CDR2 FNYEAQ. Trimming pared 5 bases from V and 1 base from J, leaving 26 bases between. The CDR3 is made up of 19 amino acids. The CDR3 sequence is CASSPPPEGQGIGNTEAFF. CDR3 coding DNA: TGTGCCAGCAGCCCCCCCCCAGAGGGGCAGGGGATAGGGAACACTGAAGCTTTCTTT.

The DNA of the CDR3 is TGTGCCTGGAGTCGGTATGGGCGAGGGATAAGCAATCAGCCCCAGCATTTT. Amino acid sequence: CAWSRYGRGISNQPQHF. The rearrangement uses TRBV30 and TRBJ1-5, with no clear D. Between the trimmed V and J ends, which lost 2 bases and 1 base, there was a span of 18 bases. The CDR3 length is 17 residues. Germline loops: CDR1 GTSNPN, CDR2 SVGIG (reference sequence).

The J gene is TRBJ1-2, the V gene TRBV14; D call uncertain. Germline values: CDR1 SGHDN, CDR2 FVKESK. CDR3 length: 13 residues. V was clipped by 5 bases and J by 7 bases, with 14 bases between them. The CDR3 loop is CASSEYLDSGYTF. The CDR3 DNA sequence: TGTGCCAGCAGCGAATATCTGGACTCTGGCTACACCTTC.

J is TRBJ2-1 and V is TRBV2; D unresolved. Germline CDR1 and CDR2: SNHLY and FYNNEI. V was pared by 6 bases and J by 4 bases, with 7 bases between. The length of the CDR3 is 12 residues. The CDR3 DNA sequence: TGTGCCAGCAGGCCTATTTACAATGAGCAGTTCTTC. Translated: CASRPIYNEQFF.

The V call is TRBV4-1, the J call TRBJ2-2; 8 bases are a match to TRBD1. V shed 2 bases and J 4 bases; nucleotides not matched to a gene: 6. Germline CDR1 and CDR2: MGHRA and YSYEKL. The CDR3 runs 16 residues. In DNA form, the CDR3 reads TGCGCCAGCAGCCAACAGGGGGCAGTAGTCACCGGGGAGCTGTTTTTT. This gives the protein CASSQQGAVVTGELFF.

J is TRBJ2-6 and V is TRBV7-6, with 8 bases fitting TRBD1. Trimming at V came to 0 bases and at J to 1 base, leaving 5 bases not matched to a gene. The CDR3 extends over 18 amino acids. Per germline, CDR1 SGHVS and CDR2 FNYEAQ. The CDR3 is CASSLAGQGFSGANVLTF. For the CDR3, the DNA is TGTGCCAGCAGCTTAGCCGGACAGGGTTTTTCTGGGGCCAACGTCCTGACTTTC.

This clone has just a few counts. CDR3 nucleotide sequence: TGTGCCAGCTCACCCTCGCTGCAGGGGCGGTCACCCCTCCACTTT. It specifies CASSPSLQGRSPLHF. V gene TRBV18 combines with J gene TRBJ1-6; tentative D call: TRBD1 (6 bases). Trimming pared 3 bases from V and 10 bases from J, leaving 16 bases between. The length of the CDR3 is 15 residues. Germline V gene data show CDR1 as KGHSH and CDR2 as LQKENI.

The gene calls are TRBV11-2 and TRBJ1-2; TRBD1 matches at 7 bases. Germline trimming cut 2 bases from V and 6 bases from J; bases unmatched to any gene: 9. The CDR3 is made up of 15 amino acids. The germline CDR1 and CDR2 sequences are SGHAT and FQNNGV. CDR3 in amino acids: CASSLNRGGGDGYTF. In DNA, the CDR3 is TGTGCCAGCAGCTTAAACAGGGGTGGAGGGGATGGCTACACCTTC.

This chain uses TRBV7-2 with TRBJ2-1, with 8 positions matching TRBD2. Germline CDR1 and CDR2: SGHTA and FQGNSA. CDR3 length equals 16 residues. V gave up 2 bases and J gave up 6 bases; unmatched junction bases: 9. CDR3 in DNA: TGTGCCAGCAGCTTAAACGGGCGGGGGGTAAGCAATGAGCAGTTCTTC. Amino acids: CASSLNGRGVSNEQFF. Complete variable domain (other parts from reference TRBV7-2 and TRBJ2-1): GAGVSQSPSNKVTEKGKDVELRCDPISGHTALYWYRQSLGQGLEFLIYFQGNSAPDKSGLPSDRFSAERTGGSVSTLTIQRTQQEDSAVYLCASSLNGRGVSNEQFFGPGTRLTVL.

J is TRBJ1-1 and V is TRBV30, with TRBD1 matching 9 bases. CDR3 length equals 13 residues. The ends lost 8 bases at V and 1 base at J; junction bases unmatched: 5. Germline lookup yields CDR1 GTSNPN and CDR2 SVGIG (reference sequence). The CDR3 region is CAGTGNSNTEAFF. The CDR3 DNA sequence: TGTGCCGGGACAGGGAACTCGAACACTGAAGCTTTCTTT.

J is TRBJ1-1 and V is TRBV20-1, with unresolved D. This CDR3 spans 13 amino acids. The V gene's germline CDR1 is DFQATT and CDR2 SNEGSKA (reference sequence). The V and J ends lost 3 bases and 7 bases respectively, with 15 bases between them. This CDR3 reads CSASGRKESEAFF. The CDR3 region has the DNA TGCAGTGCTAGTGGCAGAAAAGAAAGTGAAGCTTTCTTT.

The V and J genes are TRBV5-4 and TRBJ1-2; weak D call: TRBD1 (5 bases). There are 13 residues in the CDR3. The germline V gene has CDR1 SGHNT and CDR2 YYREEE (reference sequence). Trimming stripped 0 bases from V and 4 bases from J, with 7 bases between. In DNA, the CDR3 is TGTGCCAGCAGCTTGGGGGGCGTCTATGGCTACACCTTC. Translating it yields CASSLGGVYGYTF.

This clone showed up just a few times. This chain links TRBV6-2 or TRBV6-3 with TRBJ2-3; 7 positions match TRBD1. This CDR3 contains 16 residues. The trim removed 6 bases at V and 8 bases at J, leaving 17 bases unmatched. In germline, CDR1 is MNHEY, CDR2 SVGEGT. The CDR3 loop reads CASSRRTGAYWGTQYF. In DNA form, the CDR3 reads TGTGCCAGCAGCCGCCGCACAGGGGCCTATTGGGGTACGCAGTATTTT.